This TCR beta chain was sequenced in a study of cytomegalovirus exposure and HLA in healthy donors. Turning to this clone: Its antigen is unknown.

Findings and caveats of the study: Among TCR beta chains of equal frequency, HLA-associated ones were more clonally expanded in a later analysis.

Participants comprised healthy donors of bone marrow. 60 Vbeta and 13 Jbeta primers were used in PCR. TCRdb keeps only in-frame clones here, not all; method: immunoSEQ multiplex PCR. This sample yields about 100,000 clones, of which around three quarters are seen a single time; about 4.2% belongs to the top ten. Looked up from germline, CDR1 is SNHLY and CDR2 is FYNNEI. The CDR3 runs to 15 residues. V was cut by 6 bases and J by 4 bases, with 19 bases left in between. Sequencing used PBMCs. V is TRBV2 and J is TRBJ2-7; D perhaps matches TRBD1 (5 bases). The TCR sequence derives from a woman aged 45-59 years in good health and CMV-seropositive. CDR3 sequence: CASSLGPLELYEQYF. The CDR3 bases are TGTGCCAGCAGCCTGGGGCCTCTCGAATTATACGAGCAGTACTTC.